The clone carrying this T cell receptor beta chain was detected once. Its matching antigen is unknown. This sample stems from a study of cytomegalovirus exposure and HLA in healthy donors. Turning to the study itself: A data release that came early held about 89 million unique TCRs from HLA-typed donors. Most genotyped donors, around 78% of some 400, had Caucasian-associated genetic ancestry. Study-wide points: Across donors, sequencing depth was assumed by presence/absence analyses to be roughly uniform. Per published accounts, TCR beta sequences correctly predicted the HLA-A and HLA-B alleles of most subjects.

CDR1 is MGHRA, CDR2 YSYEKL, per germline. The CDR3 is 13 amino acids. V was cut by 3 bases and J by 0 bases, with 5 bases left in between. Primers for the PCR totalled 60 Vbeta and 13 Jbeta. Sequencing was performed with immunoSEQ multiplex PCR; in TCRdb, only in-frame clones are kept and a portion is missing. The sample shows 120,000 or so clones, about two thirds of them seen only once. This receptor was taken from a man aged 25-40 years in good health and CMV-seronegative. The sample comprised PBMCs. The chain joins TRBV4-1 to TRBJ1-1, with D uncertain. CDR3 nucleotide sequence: TGCGCCAGCAGCCAGCTAGTGAACACTGAAGCTTTCTTT. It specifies CASSQLVNTEAFF.